The TCR beta chain described here comes from a study of T cells in Graves' hyperthyroidism and ophthalmopathy (dated by TCRdb to between 2017 and 2020). For context, the study as a whole: Peripheral blood samples were taken at the time of initial diagnosis, prior to any treatment. A discovery cohort of approximately 97 patients, about 44 with Graves' ophthalmopathy and fewer than 65 with stable Graves' hyperthyroidism, was used to find distinguishing TCR V-J signatures. An independent validation cohort of about 20 hyperthyroidism patients and roughly 16 patients who later progressed to ophthalmopathy tested prospective prediction of ophthalmopathy. According to the paper, TCR Vbeta CDR3 sequencing was carried out on around 140 peripheral blood samples, which came from over 40 ophthalmopathy, approximately 78 hyperthyroidism and about 17 progressor patients. The study also compared thyroid tissue and blood T-cell repertoires from more than five Graves' hyperthyroidism patients. The roughly 100 discovery patients were randomly divided into training and test sets at a 7:3 ratio. After sampling, hyperthyroidism patients received methimazole starting at 30 mg daily, and ophthalmopathy patients received high-dose intravenous methylprednisolone. Results the study describes overall, beyond this receptor: In validation, progression to ophthalmopathy was predicted by the model with nearly 71% sensitivity and 72% to 85% specificity, a median of 6.5 months before onset. Most expanded thyroid clonotypes (frequency above 0.001) were also detected in blood, suggesting blood repertoires may reflect thyroid immune responses. A model built on a 13 V-J signature distinguished ophthalmopathy from stable hyperthyroidism, reaching 87.88% sensitivity and approximately 81% specificity in cross-validation and 80%/75% in testing. Sample size was not statistically predetermined, and investigators were not blinded to group allocation.

A patient counted as having stable Graves' hyperthyroidism if no progression to ophthalmopathy occurred over 18 months of follow-up. Hyperthyroidism patients were newly diagnosed, had a disease duration of under 2 months, and were aged 18 to 65 years. Patients with uncontrolled infections, other autoimmune diseases, pregnancy or lactation were excluded. Clinical symptoms, serum thyroxine and TRAb, thyroid ultrasound, and orbital computed tomography formed the basis for the diagnoses. PBMCs were separated from under 12 ml of fresh peripheral blood using Ficoll-Paque density gradient centrifugation. Total RNA was extracted using Trizol reagent, and RNA quality was assessed on an Agilent 2100 Bioanalyzer. Of note for this clonotype: This clone's antigen is unknown. No base quality values were provided; no much bigger clone lies one nucleotide off.

V is pared back by 3 bases and J by 5 bases, with 17 bases lying between the germline termini. Taken from cysteine to phenylalanine, the CDR3 has 15 residues. Only the CDR3 DNA stays, 45 bases, in frame from base 1. CDR1 and CDR2 were assigned from the germline V gene as KGHSH and LQKENI. The TCR beta CDR3 regions were amplified from RNA transcripts. The first round of RT-PCR for the TCR CDR3 was performed with the HTBI primer set and the Qiagen OneStep RT-PCR kit. A second multiplex PCR round built the libraries, followed by size selection and purification. Libraries were sequenced paired-end with 100 bp reads on an Illumina HiSeq2000. The authors processed their data as follows. Raw data were processed with SOAPnuke, discarding reads with adapters, uncalled bases, mean Phred below 15, or no exact constant-primer or identifier match. High-quality paired reads were merged using COPE v1.2.5, and each unique nucleotide sequence was defined as a clonotype. MiTCR v1.1 was used to align clonotypes to the IMGT TRBV, TRBD and TRBJ reference segments. The analysis was restricted to V-J combinations with a frequency above 0.0001, which together covered over 99% of the repertoires. A TCS score was defined as the ratio of F50 (clonal expansion) to E x V (chaos), with BLOSUM62-based TCRdist applied between CDR3 peptides within each V-J. Welch's t-statistics and random forest reduced around 520 V-J features to roughly 13, which were used in a naive Bayes classifier (R e1071). TCRdb cleaned the public reads at Q25 with fastp, built clones with MiXCR and kept in-frame beta chains. Rows are unified per CDR3 protein, each entry keeping the most common DNA and genes. In this record, the V and J calls reflect TCRdb's handling and not the investigators' own analysis. This sample is represented by around 690,000 distinct CDR3 sequences; 17% of them were singletons. Jointly, the top ten make up 15% to 18% of the sample.

Sequencing used blood. This receptor was obtained from a man aged 50-59 years with Graves' hyperthyroidism. Recombination connected TRBV18 to TRBJ2-7; TRBD1 is perhaps the D gene, given 6 matching bases. Read as DNA, the sequence is TGTGCCAGCTCACCCCGGTCGGCAGGGGTCAACGAGCAGTACTTC. Translation gives CASSPRSAGVNEQYF. The entire variable domain, with the stretches around the CDR3 drawn from the reference TRBV18 and TRBJ2-7 proteins, is NAGVMQNPRHLVRRRGQEARLRCSPMKGHSHVYWYRQLPEEGLKFMVYLQKENIIDESGMPKERFSAEFPKEGPSILRIQQVVRGDSAAYFCASSPRSAGVNEQYFGPGTRLTVT.